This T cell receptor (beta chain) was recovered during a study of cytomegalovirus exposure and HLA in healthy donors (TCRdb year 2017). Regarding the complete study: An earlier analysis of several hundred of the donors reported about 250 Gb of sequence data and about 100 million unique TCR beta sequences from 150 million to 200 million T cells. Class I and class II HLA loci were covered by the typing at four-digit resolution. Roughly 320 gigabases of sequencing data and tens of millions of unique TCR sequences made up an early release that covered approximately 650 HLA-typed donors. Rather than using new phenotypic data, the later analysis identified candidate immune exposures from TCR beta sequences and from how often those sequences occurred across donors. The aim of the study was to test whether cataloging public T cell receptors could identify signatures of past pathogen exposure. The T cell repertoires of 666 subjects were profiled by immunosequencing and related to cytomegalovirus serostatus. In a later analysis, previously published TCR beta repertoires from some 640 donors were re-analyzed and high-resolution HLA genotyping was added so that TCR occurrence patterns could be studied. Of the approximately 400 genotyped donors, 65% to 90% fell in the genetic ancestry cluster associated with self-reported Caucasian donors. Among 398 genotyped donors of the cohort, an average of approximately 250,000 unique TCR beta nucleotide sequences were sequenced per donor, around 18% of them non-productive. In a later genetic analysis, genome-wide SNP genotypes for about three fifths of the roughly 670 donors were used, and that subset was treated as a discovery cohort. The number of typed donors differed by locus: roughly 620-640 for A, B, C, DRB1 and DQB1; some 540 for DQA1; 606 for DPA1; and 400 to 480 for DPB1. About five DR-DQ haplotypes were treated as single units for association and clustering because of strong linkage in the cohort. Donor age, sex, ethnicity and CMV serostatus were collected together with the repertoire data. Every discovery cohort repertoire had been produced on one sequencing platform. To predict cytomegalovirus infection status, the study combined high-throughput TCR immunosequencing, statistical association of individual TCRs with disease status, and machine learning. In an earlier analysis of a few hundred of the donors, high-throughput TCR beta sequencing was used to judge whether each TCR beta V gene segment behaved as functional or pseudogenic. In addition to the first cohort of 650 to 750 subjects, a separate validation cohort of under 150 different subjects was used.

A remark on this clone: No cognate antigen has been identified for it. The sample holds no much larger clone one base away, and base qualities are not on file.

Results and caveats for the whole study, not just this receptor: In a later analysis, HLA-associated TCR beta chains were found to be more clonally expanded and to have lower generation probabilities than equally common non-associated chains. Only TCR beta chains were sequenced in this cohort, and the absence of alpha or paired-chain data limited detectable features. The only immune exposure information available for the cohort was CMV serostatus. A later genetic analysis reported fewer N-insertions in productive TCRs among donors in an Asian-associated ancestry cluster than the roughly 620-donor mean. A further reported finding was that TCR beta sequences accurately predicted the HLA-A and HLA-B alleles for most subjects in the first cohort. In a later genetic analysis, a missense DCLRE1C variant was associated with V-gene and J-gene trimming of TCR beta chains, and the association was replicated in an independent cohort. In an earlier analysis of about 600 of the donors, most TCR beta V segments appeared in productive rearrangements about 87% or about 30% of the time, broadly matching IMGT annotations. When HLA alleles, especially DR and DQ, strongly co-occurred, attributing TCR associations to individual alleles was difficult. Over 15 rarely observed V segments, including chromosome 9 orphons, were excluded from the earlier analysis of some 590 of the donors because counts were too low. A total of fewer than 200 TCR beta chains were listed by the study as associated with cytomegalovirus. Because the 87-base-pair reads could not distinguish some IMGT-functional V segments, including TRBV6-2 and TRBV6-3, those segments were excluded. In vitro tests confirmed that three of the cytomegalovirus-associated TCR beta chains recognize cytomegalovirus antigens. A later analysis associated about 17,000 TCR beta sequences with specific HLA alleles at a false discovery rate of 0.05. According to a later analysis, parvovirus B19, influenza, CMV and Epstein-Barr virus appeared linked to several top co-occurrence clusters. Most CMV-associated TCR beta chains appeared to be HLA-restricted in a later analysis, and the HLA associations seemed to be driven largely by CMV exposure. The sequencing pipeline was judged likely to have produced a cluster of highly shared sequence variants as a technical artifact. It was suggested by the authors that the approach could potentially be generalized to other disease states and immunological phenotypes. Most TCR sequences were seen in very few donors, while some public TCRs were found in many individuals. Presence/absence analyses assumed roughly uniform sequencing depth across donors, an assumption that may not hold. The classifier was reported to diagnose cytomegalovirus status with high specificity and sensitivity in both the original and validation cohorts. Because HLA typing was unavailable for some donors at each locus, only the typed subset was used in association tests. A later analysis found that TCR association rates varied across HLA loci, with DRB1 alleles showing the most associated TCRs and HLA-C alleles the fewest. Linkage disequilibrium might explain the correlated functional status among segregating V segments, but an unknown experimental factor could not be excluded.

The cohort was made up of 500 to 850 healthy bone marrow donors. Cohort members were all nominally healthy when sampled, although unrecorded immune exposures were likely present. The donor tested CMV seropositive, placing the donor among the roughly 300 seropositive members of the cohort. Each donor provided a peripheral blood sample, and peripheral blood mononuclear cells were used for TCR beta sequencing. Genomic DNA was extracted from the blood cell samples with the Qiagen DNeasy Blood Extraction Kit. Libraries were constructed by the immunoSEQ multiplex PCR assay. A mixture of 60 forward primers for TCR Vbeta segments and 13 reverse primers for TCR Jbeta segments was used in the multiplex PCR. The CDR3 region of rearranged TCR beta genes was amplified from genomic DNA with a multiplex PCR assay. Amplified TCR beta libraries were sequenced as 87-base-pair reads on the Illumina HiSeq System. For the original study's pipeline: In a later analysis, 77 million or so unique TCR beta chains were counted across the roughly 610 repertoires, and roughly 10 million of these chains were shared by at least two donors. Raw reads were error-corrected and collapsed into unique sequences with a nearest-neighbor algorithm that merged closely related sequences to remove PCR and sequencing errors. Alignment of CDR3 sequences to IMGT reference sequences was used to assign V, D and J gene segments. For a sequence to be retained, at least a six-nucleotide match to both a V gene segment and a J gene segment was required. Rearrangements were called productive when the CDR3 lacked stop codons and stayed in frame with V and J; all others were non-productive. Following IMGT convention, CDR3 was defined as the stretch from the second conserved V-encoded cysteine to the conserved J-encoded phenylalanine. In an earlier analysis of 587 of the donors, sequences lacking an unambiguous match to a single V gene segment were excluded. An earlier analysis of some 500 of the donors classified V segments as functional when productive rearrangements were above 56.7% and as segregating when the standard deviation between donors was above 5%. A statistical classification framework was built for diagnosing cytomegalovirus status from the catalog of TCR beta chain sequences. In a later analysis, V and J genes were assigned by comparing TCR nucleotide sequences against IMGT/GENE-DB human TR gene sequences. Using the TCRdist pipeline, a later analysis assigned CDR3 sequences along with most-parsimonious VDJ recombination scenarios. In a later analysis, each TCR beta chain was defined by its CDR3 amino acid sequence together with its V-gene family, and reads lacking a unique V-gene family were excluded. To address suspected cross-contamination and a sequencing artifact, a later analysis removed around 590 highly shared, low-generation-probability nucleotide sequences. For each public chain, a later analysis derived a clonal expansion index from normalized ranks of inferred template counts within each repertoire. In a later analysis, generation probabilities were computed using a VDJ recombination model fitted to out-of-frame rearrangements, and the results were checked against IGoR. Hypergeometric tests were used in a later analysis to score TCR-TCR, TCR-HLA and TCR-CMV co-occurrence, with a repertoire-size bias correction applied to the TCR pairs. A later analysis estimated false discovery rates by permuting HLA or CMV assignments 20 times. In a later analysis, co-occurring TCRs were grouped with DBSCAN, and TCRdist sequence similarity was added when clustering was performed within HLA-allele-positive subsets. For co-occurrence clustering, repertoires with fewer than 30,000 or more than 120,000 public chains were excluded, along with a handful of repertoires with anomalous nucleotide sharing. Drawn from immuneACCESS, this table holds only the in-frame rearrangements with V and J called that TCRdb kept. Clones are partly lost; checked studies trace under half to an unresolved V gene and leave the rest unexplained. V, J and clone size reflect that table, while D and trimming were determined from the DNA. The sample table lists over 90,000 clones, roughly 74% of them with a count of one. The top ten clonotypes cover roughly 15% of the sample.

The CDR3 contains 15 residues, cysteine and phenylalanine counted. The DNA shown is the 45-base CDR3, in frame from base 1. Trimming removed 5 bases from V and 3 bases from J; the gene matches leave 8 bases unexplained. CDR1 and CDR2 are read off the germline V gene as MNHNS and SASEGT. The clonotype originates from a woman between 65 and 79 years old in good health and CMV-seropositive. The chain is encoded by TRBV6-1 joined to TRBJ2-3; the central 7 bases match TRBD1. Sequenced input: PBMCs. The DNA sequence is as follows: TGTGCCAGCAGTCAGACAGGGCCGAGGACAGATACGCAGTATTTT. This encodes CASSQTGPRTDTQYF.